Following are 32 T cell receptor beta chains from one sample sequenced in a study of blood T cell repertoires in COVID-19. Using immunoSEQ multiplex PCR, the repertoire was profiled, and TCRdb retains in-frame clones only, with some absent. This sample has more than 85,000 clones, with 72% found just once. The sample comprised peripheral blood. Receptors originate from a woman between 55 and 75 years old with acute or convalescent COVID-19.

The V call is TRBV5-1, the J call TRBJ1-5; 9 bases fit TRBD1. This CDR3 has 13 residues. The germline gives CDR1 SGHRS, CDR2 YFSETQ. Unmatched junction bases numbered 3, after V lost 4 bases and J lost 7 bases. The CDR3 spells CASSVDRGQPQHF. The CDR3 DNA reads as TGCGCCAGCAGCGTGGACAGGGGACAGCCCCAGCATTTT.

The sample holds a few counts of this clone. The V and J genes are TRBV19 and TRBJ1-1; unclear D gene. The CDR3 sequence is 15 residues long. V lost 4 bases and J 1 base, leaving 13 bases between the germline ends. The germline V gene encodes CDR1 LNHDA and CDR2 SQIVND (reference sequence). CDR3 region: CASSSYGRKNTEAFF. The DNA of the CDR3 is TGTGCCAGTAGTAGTTATGGCAGGAAGAACACTGAAGCTTTCTTT.

The genes are TRBV11-2 and TRBJ2-4, with TRBD1 matching over 7 bases. V shed 5 bases, J shed 9 bases, and the junction held 7 bases outside the gene matches. CDR1 SGHAT and CDR2 FQNNGV come from the germline V gene. CDR3 length equals 13 residues. DNA for the CDR3: TGTGCCAGCAGCACGCGGACAGGTAGCATTCAGTACTTC. Amino acids: CASSTRTGSIQYF.

The chain recombines TRBV5-1 with TRBJ2-7; 10 positions match TRBD1. The V gene end was trimmed by 0 bases and the J gene end by 4 bases; junction bases not matched to a gene: 4. From germline, CDR1 is SGHRS and CDR2 YFSETQ. The CDR3 is 15 amino acids. The CDR3 spells CASSLGDRGPYEQYF. CDR3 in DNA: TGCGCCAGCAGCTTGGGGGACAGGGGTCCGTACGAGCAGTACTTC.

This clone was seen a few times. This CDR3 is CASSYTSGGPTDTQYF. CDR3 DNA: TGTGCCAGTAGTTATACTAGCGGGGGGCCCACAGATACGCAGTATTTT. The chain is built from TRBV19 and TRBJ2-3, with 12 bases aligning to TRBD2. This CDR3 contains 16 residues. V was clipped by 5 bases and J by 2 bases; unmatched bases: 5. The V gene's germline CDR1 is LNHDA and CDR2 SQIVND (reference sequence).

The chain is built from TRBV3-1 (or the pseudogene TRBV3-2) and TRBJ1-5; 9 bases are a match to TRBD1. The CDR3 has 16 residues. CDR1 and CDR2 (germline): LGHDT, YNNKEL (reference sequence). The V gene end was trimmed by 4 bases and the J gene end by 4 bases; junction bases not matched to a gene: 8. The CDR3 nucleotides are TGTGCCAGCAGCCGAGGCGAAGGGACAGGGAATCAGCCCCAGCATTTT. Its translation is CASSRGEGTGNQPQHF.

The gene calls are TRBV10-2 and TRBJ1-5, with 7 bases fitting TRBD1. The CDR3 runs 16 residues. Germline V CDR1 and CDR2: WSHSY, SAAADI. J gave up 8 bases and V 8 bases, and 18 bases lay outside the gene matches. This chain's CDR3 is CASRSGGRGFDEPQHF. DNA of the CDR3: TGCGCCAGCCGCTCGGGTGGCAGGGGGTTTGATGAGCCCCAGCATTTT.

This sequence joins TRBV9 and TRBJ1-2, with 11 bases identical to TRBD1. The CDR3 length is 14 residues. Germline V gene lookup returns CDR1 SGDLS and CDR2 YYNGEE. J was trimmed by 8 bases and V by 4 bases; bases with no gene match: 7. For the CDR3, the DNA is TGTGCCAGCAGCTCCCGGGACAGGGGGGAGGGCTACACCTTC. Translation: CASSSRDRGEGYTF.

The chain joins TRBV7-9 to TRBJ2-1, with D perhaps matching TRBD2 (5 bases). With 5 bases removed from V and 9 bases from J, the gap between germline ends came to 14 bases. From germline, CDR1 is SEHNR and CDR2 FQNEAQ (reference sequence). CDR3 length equals 13 residues. The CDR3 region is CASSPRGPVEQFF. In DNA form, the CDR3 reads TGTGCCAGCAGCCCCCGCGGGCCCGTTGAGCAGTTCTTC.

The gene calls are TRBV7-2 and TRBJ1-6, with unresolved D. CDR3 length equals 13 residues. Germline V gene lookup returns CDR1 SGHTA and CDR2 FQGNSA. The V and J ends lost 4 bases and 8 bases respectively, with 9 bases between them. The CDR3: CASSSRRDSPLHF. The CDR3 nucleotides read TGTGCCAGCAGCTCCAGACGGGATTCACCCCTCCACTTT.

The V gene is TRBV6-5, the J gene TRBJ1-1; D not resolved. This CDR3 spans 13 amino acids. Trimming shortened V by 7 bases and J by 0 bases, and 9 bases separated the two germline ends. The V gene's germline CDR1 is MNHEY and CDR2 SVGAGI. Written as DNA, the CDR3 is TGTGCCAGCACCCGGGGAATGAACACTGAAGCTTTCTTT. It encodes CASTRGMNTEAFF.

This clone was found once. In DNA form, the CDR3 reads TGTGCCAGTAGTAACCTCGGTAACTACGGGACAGGGCGATATCCCATATATTTT. Encoded protein: CASSNLGNYGTGRYPIYF. V and J are TRBV19 and TRBJ1-3; 9 positions match TRBD1. The CDR3 has 18 residues. J lost 11 bases, V lost 4 bases, and 21 bases had no gene match. Germline V gene data show CDR1 as LNHDA and CDR2 as SQIVND (reference sequence).

V gene TRBV10-3 combines with J gene TRBJ1-2; D might be TRBD1 (6 bases). From germline, CDR1 is ENHRY and CDR2 SYGVKD. This CDR3 has 13 residues. V shed 10 bases and J shed 1 base, with 13 bases lying between them. CDR3 residues: CATGDGLNYGYTF. CDR3 bases: TGTGCCACAGGGGACGGCCTTAACTATGGCTACACCTTC.

The chain couples TRBV2 to TRBJ2-5; 7 bases match TRBD2. The CDR3 contains 17 residues. Germline V CDR1 and CDR2: SNHLY, FYNNEI. The V segment lost 2 bases and the J segment 7 bases; nucleotides outside the gene matches: 16. The CDR3 protein is CASSEIGGGLRSGTQYF. DNA of the CDR3: TGTGCCAGCAGTGAAATAGGCGGGGGACTGCGTTCAGGGACCCAGTACTTC.

This clone was seen just once. J is TRBJ2-3 and V is TRBV5-1; 10 nucleotides agree with TRBD2. The germline V gene has CDR1 SGHRS and CDR2 YFSETQ. Losses at the gene ends were 0 bases for V and 3 bases for J; bases not matched to a gene: 13. The CDR3 is 19 amino acids. As DNA, the CDR3 is TGCGCCAGCAGCTTGGGCCCTAGCGGGGGCCTCCTTCGAACAGATACGCAGTATTTT. It encodes CASSLGPSGGLLRTDTQYF.

This rearrangement joins TRBV6-6 to TRBJ1-2; 9 bases map to TRBD1. Trimming at V came to 0 bases and at J to 7 bases, leaving 9 bases not matched to a gene. Germline values: CDR1 MNHNY, CDR2 SVGAGI (reference sequence). This CDR3 spans 16 amino acids. The CDR3 coding sequence is TGTGCCAGCAGTTACTCGTCCTCTCGGACAGGGGTTGGCTACACCTTC. This gives the protein CASSYSSSRTGVGYTF.

The chain links TRBV3-1 (or the pseudogene TRBV3-2) to TRBJ1-2; a possible D gene is TRBD1 (5 bases). The CDR3 consists of 15 residues. Per germline, CDR1 LGHDT and CDR2 YNNKEL (reference sequence). With 3 bases removed from V and 4 bases from J, the gap between germline ends came to 15 bases. The CDR3 region has the DNA TGTGCCAGCAGCCATCTCGGTGGGGCTAGCTATGGCTACACCTTC. Translated: CASSHLGGASYGYTF.

The chain links TRBV9 to TRBJ1-6; 9 bases map to TRBD1. V trimming: 2 bases; J trimming: 8 bases; junction bases outside the gene matches: 2. The CDR3 covers 14 residues. CDR1 and CDR2 (germline): SGDLS, YYNGEE. CDR3 loop: CASSVGQGYSPLHF. As DNA, the CDR3 is TGTGCCAGCAGCGTGGGACAGGGCTATTCACCCCTCCACTTT.

The chain combines TRBV30 with TRBJ2-6; the D is unclear. This CDR3 region has 14 residues. Per germline, CDR1 GTSNPN and CDR2 SVGIG (reference sequence). Deletions cut 1 base from V and 2 bases from J, with 6 bases between. Here the CDR3 reads CAWSDRAGANVLTF. DNA of the CDR3: TGTGCCTGGAGTGACCGGGCTGGGGCCAACGTCCTGACTTTC.

The rearrangement joins TRBV2 to TRBJ1-6; D is unresolved. Deletions cut 7 bases from V and 6 bases from J, with 16 bases between. CDR1 SNHLY and CDR2 FYNNEI come from the germline V gene. The CDR3 extends over 15 amino acids. The CDR3 bases are TGTGCCAGCAATCCTCTTTCGGGGTTTAATTCACCCCTCCACTTT. This codes for CASNPLSGFNSPLHF.

The V gene is TRBV5-4, the J gene TRBJ1-1; D is ambiguous. V was pared by 6 bases and J by 1 base, with 7 bases between. This CDR3 has 12 amino acids. Germline CDR1 is SGHNT and CDR2 is YYREEE (reference sequence). The CDR3 nucleotides read TGTGCCAGCAACAGACCGAACACTGAAGCTTTCTTT. This gives the protein CASNRPNTEAFF. The full variable domain, with the rest looked up from reference TRBV5-4 and TRBJ1-1, is ETGVTQSPTHLIKTRGQQVTLRCSSQSGHNTVSWYQQALGQGPQFIFQYYREEENGRGNFPPRFSGLQFPNYSSELNVNALELDDSALYLCASNRPNTEAFFGQGTRLTVV.

V and J are TRBV5-6 and TRBJ2-1; perhaps TRBD1 as D (6 bases). Germline assignment: CDR1 SGHDT and CDR2 YYEEEE. V was pared by 3 bases and J by 4 bases, with 8 bases between. The CDR3 consists of 13 residues. For the CDR3, the DNA is TGTGCCAGCAGCTGGGACATGTACAATGAGCAGTTCTTC. Translated, it gives CASSWDMYNEQFF.

This clone was counted only a few times. This chain joins TRBV11-2 and TRBJ2-2; no reliable D call. This CDR3 has 12 residues. Per the germline V gene, CDR1 is SGHAT and CDR2 is FQNNGV. Deletions cut 5 bases from V and 8 bases from J, with 9 bases between. CDR3 sequence: CASSTHAGELFF. CDR3 nucleotide sequence: TGTGCCAGCAGCACCCATGCGGGGGAGCTGTTTTTT.

The chain is built from TRBV10-3 and TRBJ1-1, with 7 bases that match TRBD1. This CDR3 comprises 13 residues. After removal of 10 bases from V and 1 base from J, the junction contained 6 bases not matched to a gene. The germline CDR1 and CDR2 sequences are ENHRY and SYGVKD. The CDR3 here is CATTGTENTEAFF. The CDR3, as DNA: TGTGCCACAACCGGGACAGAGAACACTGAAGCTTTCTTT.

The J gene is TRBJ2-5, the V gene TRBV7-3; 8 bases map to TRBD2. The CDR3 contains 16 residues. The V and J ends lost 4 bases and 2 bases, in that order; junction bases with no gene match: 9. Germline lookup yields CDR1 SGHTA and CDR2 FQGTGA. CDR3 DNA sequence: TGTGCCAGCAGCTCCGGGGGGGCCGGGAATCAAGAGACCCAGTACTTC. Protein: CASSSGGAGNQETQYF.

This clone was observed once. The chain carries TRBV24-1 and TRBJ2-5; possible D gene TRBD1, 6 bases. Germline CDR1 reads KGHDR; CDR2 reads SFDVKD. There are 14 residues in the CDR3. The germline V and J ends were trimmed by 4 bases and 3 bases, with 11 bases remaining between them. The CDR3 spells CATSDSGHKETQYF. CDR3 nucleotides: TGTGCCACCAGTGACTCGGGACACAAAGAGACCCAGTACTTC.

The V gene is TRBV29-1, the J gene TRBJ1-4; D gene unclear. Germline V lookup: CDR1 SQVTM, CDR2 ANQGSEA. This CDR3 is 13 amino acids long. The germline V and J ends were trimmed by 5 bases and 0 bases, with 7 bases remaining between them. The CDR3 DNA reads as TGCAGCGTTCTCGGGTCAACTAATGAAAAACTGTTTTTT. It is translated as CSVLGSTNEKLFF.

The rearrangement links TRBV7-9 to TRBJ2-5; 7 nucleotides line up with TRBD2. CDR1 is SEHNR, CDR2 FQNEAQ, per germline (reference sequence). The V and J ends lost 5 bases and 5 bases, in that order; junction bases with no gene match: 8. There are 14 residues in the CDR3. The chain's CDR3 is CASSPGGVGETQYF. CDR3 nucleotide sequence: TGTGCCAGCAGCCCGGGGGGTGTCGGTGAGACCCAGTACTTC. Variable domain in full (rest from reference TRBV7-9 and TRBJ2-5): DTGVSQNPRHKITKRGQNVTFRCDPISEHNRLYWYRQTLGQGPEFLTYFQNEAQLEKSRLLSDRFSAERPKGSFSTLEIQRTEQGDSAMYLCASSPGGVGETQYFGPGTRLLVL.

The chain links TRBV29-1 to TRBJ2-7, with 7 positions matching TRBD1. This CDR3 is 12 amino acids long. The V gene's germline CDR1 is SQVTM and CDR2 ANQGSEA. V trimming: 4 bases; J trimming: 6 bases; junction bases outside the gene matches: 6. The CDR3 here is CSVAGGFVEQYF. The CDR3 DNA reads as TGCAGCGTTGCAGGGGGATTTGTCGAGCAGTACTTC.

The table lists this clone with a few counts. V gene TRBV5-1 combines with J gene TRBJ1-1; D remains unclear. V was clipped by 0 bases and J by 1 base, with 7 bases between them. This CDR3 has 14 residues. CDR1 and CDR2 from the germline V gene are SGHRS and YFSETQ. CDR3 DNA sequence: TGCGCCAGCAGCTTGGCACAGACGAACACTGAAGCTTTCTTT. It specifies CASSLAQTNTEAFF.

The V gene is TRBV7-3, the J gene TRBJ2-7; 11 positions agree with TRBD1. From germline, CDR1 is SGHTA and CDR2 FQGTGA. The V segment lost 1 base and the J segment 3 bases; nucleotides outside the gene matches: 2. CDR3 length equals 15 residues. Here the CDR3 DNA reads TGTGCCAGCAGCTTAATGGGGACAGGGGGCTACGAGCAGTACTTC. This gives the protein CASSLMGTGGYEQYF.

The gene calls are TRBV18 and TRBJ1-1; D is possibly TRBD1 (5 bases). The CDR3 has 16 amino acids. V lost 4 bases to trimming and J lost 0 bases, with 15 bases between them. From germline, CDR1 is KGHSH and CDR2 LQKENI. In nucleotides, the CDR3 is TGTGCCAGCTCACTCAATCCGGGACTTATGAACACTGAAGCTTTCTTT. It yields the protein CASSLNPGLMNTEAFF.